This T cell receptor (beta chain) is from a study of shared clonotypes between healthy human individuals. Whole-study context: There were three CD4 naive, three CD4 memory, two CD8 naive and one CD8 memory plates per donor. Overall study findings and caveats: Generation of non-shared clonotypes was less probable than generation of clonotypes shared by all four donors. Relative to memory subsets, naive subsets generally showed larger estimated richness.

Negatively enriched CD4+ T cells were divided by CD45RA into naive and memory. As regards this clone: The antigen is undetermined.

Sequencing used immunoSEQ multiplex PCR; TCRdb keeps in-frame clones, though not all of them. The sample shows a few million clones, approximately 95% of them seen only once. V shed 6 bases, J shed 4 bases, and the junction held 5 bases outside the gene matches. The CDR3 runs 14 residues. The germline V gene has CDR1 MDHEN and CDR2 SYDVKM. The chain combines TRBV28 with TRBJ1-1; 10 nucleotides align to TRBD1. What was sequenced was naive CD4+ T cells from PBMCs. Subset in this sample: CD45RA+ positively selected. This TCR was sampled from a young man in good health. Some clones in this sample may be carry-over from other donors' samples. The CDR3 sequence: CASRPGQGFTEAFF. In nucleotides, the CDR3 is TGTGCCAGCAGACCGGGACAGGGGTTCACTGAAGCTTTCTTT.